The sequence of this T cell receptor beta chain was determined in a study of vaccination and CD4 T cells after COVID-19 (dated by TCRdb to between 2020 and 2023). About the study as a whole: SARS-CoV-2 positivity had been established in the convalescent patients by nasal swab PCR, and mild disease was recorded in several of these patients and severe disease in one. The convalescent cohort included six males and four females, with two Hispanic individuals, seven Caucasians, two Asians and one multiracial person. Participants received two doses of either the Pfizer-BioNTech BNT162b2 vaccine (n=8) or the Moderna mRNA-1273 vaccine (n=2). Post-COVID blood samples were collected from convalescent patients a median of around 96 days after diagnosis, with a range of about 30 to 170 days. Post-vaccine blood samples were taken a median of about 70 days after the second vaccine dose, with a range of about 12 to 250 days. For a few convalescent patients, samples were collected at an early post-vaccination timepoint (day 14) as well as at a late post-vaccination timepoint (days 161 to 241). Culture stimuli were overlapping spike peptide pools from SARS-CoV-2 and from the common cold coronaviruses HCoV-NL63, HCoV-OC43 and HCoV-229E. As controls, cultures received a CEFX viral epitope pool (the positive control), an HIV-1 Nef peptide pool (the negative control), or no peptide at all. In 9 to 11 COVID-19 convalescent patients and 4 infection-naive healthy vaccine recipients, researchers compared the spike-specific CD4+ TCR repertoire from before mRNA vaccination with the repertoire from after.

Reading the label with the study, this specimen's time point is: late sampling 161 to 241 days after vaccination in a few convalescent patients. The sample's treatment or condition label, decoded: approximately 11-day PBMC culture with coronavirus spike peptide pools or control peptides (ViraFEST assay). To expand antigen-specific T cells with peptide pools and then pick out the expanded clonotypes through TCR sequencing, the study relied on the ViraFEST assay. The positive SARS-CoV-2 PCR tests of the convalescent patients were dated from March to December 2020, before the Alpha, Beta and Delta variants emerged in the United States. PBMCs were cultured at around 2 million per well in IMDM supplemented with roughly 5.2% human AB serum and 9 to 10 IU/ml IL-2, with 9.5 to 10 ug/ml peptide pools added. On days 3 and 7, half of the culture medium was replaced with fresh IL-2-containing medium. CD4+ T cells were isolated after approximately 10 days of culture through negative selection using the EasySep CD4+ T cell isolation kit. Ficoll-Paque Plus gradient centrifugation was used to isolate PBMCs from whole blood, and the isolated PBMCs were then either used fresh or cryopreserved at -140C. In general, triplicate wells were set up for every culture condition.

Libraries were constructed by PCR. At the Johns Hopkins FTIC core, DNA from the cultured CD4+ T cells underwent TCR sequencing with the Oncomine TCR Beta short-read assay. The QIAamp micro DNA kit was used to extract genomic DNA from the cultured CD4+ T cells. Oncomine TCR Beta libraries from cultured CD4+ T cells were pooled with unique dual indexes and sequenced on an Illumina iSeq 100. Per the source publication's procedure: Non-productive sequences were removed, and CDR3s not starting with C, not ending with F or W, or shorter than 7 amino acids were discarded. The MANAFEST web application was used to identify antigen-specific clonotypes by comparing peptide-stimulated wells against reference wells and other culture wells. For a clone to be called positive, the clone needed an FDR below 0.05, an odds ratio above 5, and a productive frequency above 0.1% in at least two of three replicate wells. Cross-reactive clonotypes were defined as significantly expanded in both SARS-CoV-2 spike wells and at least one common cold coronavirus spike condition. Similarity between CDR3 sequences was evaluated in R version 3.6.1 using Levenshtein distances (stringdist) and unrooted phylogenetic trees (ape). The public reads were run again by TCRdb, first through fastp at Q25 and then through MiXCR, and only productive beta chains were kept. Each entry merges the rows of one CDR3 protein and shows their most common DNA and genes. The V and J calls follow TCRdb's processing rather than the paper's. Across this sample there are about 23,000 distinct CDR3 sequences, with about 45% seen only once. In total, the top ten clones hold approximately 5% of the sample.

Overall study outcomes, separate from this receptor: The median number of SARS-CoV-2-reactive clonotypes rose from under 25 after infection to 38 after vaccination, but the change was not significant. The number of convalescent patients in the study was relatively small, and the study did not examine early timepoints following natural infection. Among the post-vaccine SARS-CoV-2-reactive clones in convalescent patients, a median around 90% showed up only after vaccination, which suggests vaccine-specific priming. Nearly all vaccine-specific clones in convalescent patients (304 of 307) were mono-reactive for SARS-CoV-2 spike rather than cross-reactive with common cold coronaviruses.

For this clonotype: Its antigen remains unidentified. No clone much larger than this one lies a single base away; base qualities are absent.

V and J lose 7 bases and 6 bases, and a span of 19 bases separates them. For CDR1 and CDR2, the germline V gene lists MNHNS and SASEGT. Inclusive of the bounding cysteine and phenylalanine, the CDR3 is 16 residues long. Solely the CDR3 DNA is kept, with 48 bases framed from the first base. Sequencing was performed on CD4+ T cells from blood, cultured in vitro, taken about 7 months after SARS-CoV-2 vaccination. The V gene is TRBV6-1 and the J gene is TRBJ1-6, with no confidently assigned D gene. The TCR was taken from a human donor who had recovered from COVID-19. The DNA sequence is TGTGCCAGCAACGAAAGGGTGCCAGAAACTAATTCACCCCTCCACTTT. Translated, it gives CASNERVPETNSPLHF.